The 22 T cell receptor beta chains reported below all come from one sample, sequenced in a study of neurological immune-mediated disorders. TCRdb re-analysed the 5' RACE reads in MiXCR, keeping a single row per CDR3 protein. Among some 66,000 distinct CDR3 sequences listed, 4.5% were seen once. The sequenced sample consisted of PBMCs. The receptor set was obtained from a man aged 30 to 39 with multiple sclerosis.

This clonotype was observed at least ten times. The chain uses TRBV7-9 and TRBJ1-1; possible D gene TRBD1, 6 bases. The length of the CDR3 is 13 residues. Germline-derived CDR1 and CDR2 are SEHNR and FQNEAQ (reference sequence). V was cut by 1 base and J by 8 bases, with 11 bases left in between. The CDR3 protein is CASSLEGVAEAFF. For the CDR3, the DNA is TGTGCCAGCAGCTTAGAGGGGGTAGCGGAAGCTTTCTTT.

This clonotype has a count of ten or more. The gene calls are TRBV2 and TRBJ1-1; D uncertain. The germline V and J ends were trimmed by 2 bases and 6 bases, with 10 bases remaining between them. Per the germline V gene, CDR1 is SNHLY and CDR2 is FYNNEI. This CDR3 has 13 amino acids. The CDR3 DNA follows: TGTGCCAGCAGTGAACTGGGTTTCGCTGAAGCTTTCTTT. Encoded protein: CASSELGFAEAFF.

This clonotype was found many times. The chain couples TRBV6-6 to TRBJ2-7; the D call may be TRBD1 or TRBD2 (6 bases each). CDR3 size: 15 residues. Germline values: CDR1 MNHNY, CDR2 SVGAGI (reference sequence). Deletions cut 0 bases from V and 3 bases from J, with 12 bases between. CDR3 sequence reads: CASSYSRDMGYEQYF. The CDR3 nucleotides are TGTGCCAGCAGTTACTCGCGGGACATGGGCTACGAGCAGTACTTC.

The chain joins TRBV5-6 to TRBJ2-7, with 7 bases fitting TRBD2. Per germline, CDR1 SGHDT and CDR2 YYEEEE. CDR3 length equals 15 residues. V dropped 4 bases and J dropped 2; count of bases not matched to a gene: 9. In DNA, the CDR3 is TGTGCCAGCAGCGGGGGGGGGACGGCTACCTACGAGCAGTACTTC. It translates to CASSGGGTATYEQYF. Filled out from reference TRBV5-6 and TRBJ2-7, the complete variable domain reads DAGVTQSPTHLIKTRGQQVTLRCSPKSGHDTVSWYQQALGQGPQFIFQYYEEEERQRGNFPDRFSGHQFPNYSSELNVNALLLGDSALYLCASSGGGTATYEQYFGPGTRLTVT.

This clonotype was seen repeatedly, ten times or more. The V gene is TRBV5-1, the J gene TRBJ1-2, with a tentative D call TRBD1 (5 bases). V lost 3 bases and J 3 bases, leaving 15 bases between the germline ends. The CDR3 loop spans 15 amino acids. The germline CDR1 and CDR2 sequences are SGHRS and YFSETQ. The CDR3 sequence is CASSWGTNRDYGYTF. The DNA of the CDR3 is TGCGCCAGCAGCTGGGGGACGAATAGAGACTATGGCTACACCTTC.

The rearrangement joins TRBV12-5 to TRBJ1-1; D uncertain. Germline CDR1 is LGHNT and CDR2 is FRNRAP. This CDR3 region has 11 residues. V dropped 2 bases and J dropped 4 bases, with 2 bases sitting between them. CDR3 protein: CASGLSTEAFF. The CDR3 nucleotides are TGTGCTAGTGGTTTGAGCACTGAAGCTTTCTTT.

This clonotype occurred many times. The chain has TRBV24-1 and TRBJ2-3, with 12 nucleotides matching TRBD2. The CDR3 extends over 19 amino acids. CDR1 and CDR2 from the germline V gene are KGHDR and SFDVKD. Unmatched junction bases numbered 19, after V lost 12 bases and J lost 1 base. CDR3 sequence: CAALTSPSGGARGTDTQYF. The CDR3 nucleotides read TGTGCCGCTTTAACCTCGCCTAGCGGGGGGGCCCGGGGCACAGATACGCAGTATTTT.

This clonotype was found many times. J is TRBJ2-1 and V is TRBV3-1; D gene unclear. Trimming shortened V by 0 bases and J by 15 bases, and 18 bases separated the two germline ends. CDR3 length: 14 amino acids. The germline CDR1 and CDR2 sequences are LGHDT and YNNKEL (reference sequence). The CDR3 bases are TGTGCCAGCAGCCAAGACAGCGTTATTTGGGGTCTGTTCTTC. This sequence encodes CASSQDSVIWGLFF.

This clonotype was observed many times. The chain has TRBV14 and TRBJ1-3; a possible D gene is TRBD1 (6 bases). There are 11 residues in the CDR3. V dropped 10 bases and J dropped 8 bases, with 12 bases sitting between them. The germline V gene encodes CDR1 SGHDN and CDR2 FVKESK. CDR3 sequence reads: CAMLEGDTIYF. As DNA, the CDR3 is TGTGCCATGCTGGAGGGGGACACCATATATTTT.

Many counts were recorded for this clonotype. The chain couples TRBV18 to TRBJ2-1; 10 bases agree with TRBD2. The V segment lost 3 bases and the J segment 5 bases; nucleotides outside the gene matches: 4. The CDR3 runs to 15 residues. Germline lookup yields CDR1 KGHSH and CDR2 LQKENI. The chain's CDR3 is CASSPSGGPDNEQFF. DNA for the CDR3: TGTGCCAGCTCACCTAGCGGGGGGCCGGACAATGAGCAGTTCTTC.

This clonotype was seen many times. The chain carries TRBV5-5 and TRBJ1-2, with a tentative D call TRBD1 (6 bases). The germline CDR1 and CDR2 sequences are SGHKS and YYEKEE (reference sequence). Trimming removed 2 bases from V and 6 bases from J, with 20 bases in between. The CDR3 is made up of 16 amino acids. The CDR3 bases are TGTGCCAGCAGCTTCCAGGGGATCAAGTTAAGGGATGGCTACACCTTC. Its translation: CASSFQGIKLRDGYTF.

This clonotype was seen at least ten times. V usage is TRBV7-9 and J usage is TRBJ2-1; 11 bases match TRBD2. This CDR3 is 19 amino acids long. Germline values: CDR1 SEHNR, CDR2 FQNEAQ (reference sequence). J was trimmed by 3 bases and V by 0 bases; bases with no gene match: 10. CDR3 sequence: CASSLARASGGPNYNEQFF. In DNA, the CDR3 is TGTGCCAGCAGCTTAGCGCGTGCTAGCGGGGGGCCCAACTACAATGAGCAGTTCTTC.

This clonotype was picked up many times. The CDR3, as DNA: TGTGCCAGCAGCCCCCCTCCCCGTAATAAGGCCCAGTACTTC. Its protein product is CASSPPPRNKAQYF. V usage is TRBV3-1 and J usage is TRBJ2-5; D is undetermined. Trimming removed 4 bases at V and 9 bases at J, with 18 bases between. The CDR3 is made up of 14 amino acids. The germline V gene has CDR1 LGHDT and CDR2 YNNKEL (reference sequence).

This clonotype occurred a few times. The rearrangement links TRBV4-2 to TRBJ1-2; D is unresolved. The CDR3 has 17 residues. The V end lost 4 bases, the J end lost 3 bases, and 21 bases lay between the germline ends. Germline-derived CDR1 and CDR2 are LGHNA and YNFKEQ. The CDR3 region has the DNA TGTGCCAGCAGCCTCCTATTAACGACACCTCGTGACTATGGCTACACCTTC. It codes for CASSLLLTTPRDYGYTF.

This clonotype was observed at least ten times. The J gene is TRBJ1-4, the V gene TRBV27; the D is unclear. Germline V gene sequence: CDR1 MNHEY, CDR2 SMNVEV (reference sequence). Trimming left V 5 bases short and J 10 bases short, with 14 bases between. The CDR3 totals 13 residues. The CDR3 bases are TGTGCCAGCAGTCCCCAGAGTCATGGAAAACTGTTTTTT. This codes for CASSPQSHGKLFF.

This clonotype appeared a few times. The chain joins TRBV12-3 or TRBV12-4 to TRBJ2-1; 9 bases map to TRBD2. The CDR3 spans 14 residues. V was pared by 1 base and J by 7 bases, with 2 bases of the junction left unmatched. CDR3 region: CASSLGSGGNEQFF. CDR3 sequence (DNA): TGTGCCAGCAGTTTAGGAAGCGGGGGGAATGAGCAGTTCTTC.

This clonotype appeared a few times. CDR3: CASSHHRGLGEEKLFF. The CDR3 bases are TGTGCCAGCAGCCATCACCGGGGATTAGGAGAAGAAAAACTGTTTTTT. The chain recombines TRBV3-1 with TRBJ1-4; D unclear. The V gene's germline CDR1 is LGHDT and CDR2 YNNKEL (reference sequence). This CDR3 has 16 residues. Trimming removed 3 bases from V and 8 bases from J, with 19 bases in between.

This clonotype appeared many times. This sequence joins TRBV5-1 and TRBJ2-2, with no clear D. Trimming left V 2 bases short and J 1 base short, with 3 bases between. Germline values: CDR1 SGHRS, CDR2 YFSETQ. This CDR3 is built from 13 residues. The CDR3 loop reads CASSLGNTGELFF. In nucleotides, the CDR3 is TGCGCCAGCAGCTTAGGGAACACCGGGGAGCTGTTTTTT.

This clonotype was observed at least ten times. The rearrangement joins TRBV29-1 to TRBJ2-2; D remains unclear. V dropped 4 bases and J dropped 0 bases, with 6 bases sitting between them. Per germline, CDR1 SQVTM and CDR2 ANQGSEA. CDR3 length equals 13 residues. CDR3 nucleotides: TGCAGCGTTGTCGGATCGAACACCGGGGAGCTGTTTTTT. It specifies CSVVGSNTGELFF.

This clonotype was seen ten or more times. V and J are TRBV20-1 and TRBJ2-2; no definite D call. Germline CDR1 reads DFQATT; CDR2 reads SNEGSKA (reference sequence). The V end lost 0 bases, the J end lost 2 bases, and 13 bases lay between the germline ends. There are 16 residues in the CDR3. The CDR3 spells CSAREVGPLNTGELFF. For the CDR3, the DNA is TGCAGTGCTAGAGAAGTGGGCCCTCTTAACACCGGGGAGCTGTTTTTT.

This clonotype was recorded many times. V usage is TRBV7-2 and J usage is TRBJ1-2; D may be TRBD1 (5 bases). The V gene lost 1 base and the J gene lost 2 bases, with 11 bases spanning the gap. The CDR3 runs to 15 residues. CDR1 and CDR2 (germline): SGHTA, FQGNSA. The CDR3 DNA sequence: TGTGCCAGCAGCTTAGATCGGGGGGGGAACTATGGCTACACCTTC. Translating gives CASSLDRGGNYGYTF.

This clonotype has a count of ten or more. The chain is built from TRBV24-1 and TRBJ2-3; 11 nucleotides line up with TRBD1. The CDR3 loop spans 18 amino acids. Trimming took 3 bases from V and 1 from J; bases not matched to a gene: 8. Germline loops: CDR1 KGHDR, CDR2 SFDVKD. CDR3 in amino acids: CATSDPGTGGKGTDTQYF. CDR3 DNA: TGTGCCACCAGTGATCCCGGGACAGGGGGAAAGGGCACAGATACGCAGTATTTT.